This T cell receptor beta chain was obtained from a study of shared clonotypes between healthy human individuals. Study at large: Every donor yielded three CD4 naive, three CD4 memory, two CD8 naive and one CD8 memory plate.

Template for every sorted-subset replicate PCR totaled 200 to 250 ng DNA, approximately 30,000 T cell genomes. Sequencing used immunoSEQ multiplex PCR; TCRdb keeps in-frame clones, though not all of them. The profile shows 800,000 to 950,000 clones, 96% of them singletons. The length of the CDR3 is 12 residues. V was trimmed by 2 bases and J by 3 bases, leaving 5 bases between them. Germline CDR1 reads SEHNR; CDR2 reads FQNEAQ (reference sequence). The naive CD8 population came from CD45RO-negative cells selected for CCR7, without terminally differentiated effector memory CD45RA+ cells. Turning to this clone: What it binds is not known. Other nucleotide sequences from this sample produce the same CDR3.

General study findings and limits: Sampling used blood alone; tissue repertoires probably differ.

Sequenced input: naive CD8+ T cells sorted from blood. This TCR came from a man aged 30-40 years in good health. V and J are TRBV7-9 and TRBJ2-7; D not certain. CDR3 sequence reads: CASSLSFYEQYF. CDR3 in DNA: TGTGCCAGCAGCTTATCTTTCTACGAGCAGTACTTC.